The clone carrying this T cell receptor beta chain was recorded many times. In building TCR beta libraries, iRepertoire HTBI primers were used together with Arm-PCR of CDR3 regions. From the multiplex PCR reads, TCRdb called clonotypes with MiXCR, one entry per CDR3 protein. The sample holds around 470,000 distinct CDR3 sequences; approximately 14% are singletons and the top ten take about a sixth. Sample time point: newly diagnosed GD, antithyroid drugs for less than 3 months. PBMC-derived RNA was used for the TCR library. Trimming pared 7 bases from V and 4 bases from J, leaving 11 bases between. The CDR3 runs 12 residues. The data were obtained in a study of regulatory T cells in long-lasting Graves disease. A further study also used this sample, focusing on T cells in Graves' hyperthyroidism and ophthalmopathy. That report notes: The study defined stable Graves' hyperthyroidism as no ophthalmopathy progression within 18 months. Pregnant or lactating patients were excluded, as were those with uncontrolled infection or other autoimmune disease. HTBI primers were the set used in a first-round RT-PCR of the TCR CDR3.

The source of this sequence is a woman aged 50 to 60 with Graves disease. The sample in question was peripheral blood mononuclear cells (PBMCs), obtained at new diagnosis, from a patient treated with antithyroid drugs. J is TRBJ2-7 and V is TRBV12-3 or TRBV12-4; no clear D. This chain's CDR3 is CASTSTGYEQYF. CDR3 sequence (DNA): TGTGCCAGCACTTCGACCGGGTACGAGCAGTACTTC.